Given below is one T cell receptor (beta chain) in context. No antigen is known for it. One end of the junction fails to match germline, which may point to a read error. This entry belongs to a study of T cells in Graves' hyperthyroidism and ophthalmopathy. Study-level points and caveats: The majority of expanded thyroid clonotypes above 0.001 also appeared in blood.

Amplified regions were TCR beta CDR3 sequences from RNA transcripts. Carried out on the TCR CDR3, a first-round RT-PCR used the HTBI primer set. Each CDR3 protein gets one entry after TCRdb re-called the multiplex PCR reads with MiXCR. The sample yields some 740,000 distinct CDR3 sequences, 13% to 15% seen once. In germline, CDR1 is SGHVS, CDR2 FNYEAQ. The CDR3 length is 16 residues. For Graves' hyperthyroidism to be stable, ophthalmopathy could not progress within 18 months. Among the patients, aged 18 to 65, hyperthyroidism was newly diagnosed and had lasted under 2 months. Approximately 9.3 ml of fresh peripheral blood supplied the PBMCs.

Sequenced input: blood. This rearrangement joins TRBV7-6 to TRBJ2-2; 9 bases fit TRBD2. The source is a woman aged 18-35 years with Graves' hyperthyroidism. This chain's CDR3 is CAGSLAGLAGAGELFF. CDR3 nucleotide sequence: TGTGCCGGCAGCTTAGCGGGACTAGCCGGTGCGGGGGAGCTGTTTTTT.